This T cell receptor (beta chain) was recovered during a study of CD8+CD57+ T cells in acquired aplastic anemia. Study context: On average, healthy donors gave 8.5 million to 14 million reads for CD4+ cells. Notes on the study in general: Controls did not differ significantly from patients in CD8+ Simpson's diversity. Patients had around 30 CD8+ CDR3 sequences in common with controls (the shared set).

Genomic DNA constituted the template upon which TCR beta VDJ and CDR3 profiling was performed. TCRdb fed the reads into MiXCR, producing one record per CDR3 protein. The sample consists of 100,000 to 120,000 distinct CDR3 sequences, approximately 49% of them appearing once. A note on this clonotype: Its antigen is as yet unknown.

Material for sequencing was sorted CD4+, CD8+, or CD8+CD57+ T cells (not recorded which) from PBMCs. The clonotype originates from a human donor in good health, serving as a control.

This chain's CDR3 is CASSQARQLSTDTQYF. The CDR3 bases are TGCGCCAGCAGCCAAGCGAGGCAGCTCAGCACAGATACGCAGTATTTT. This sequence joins TRBV4-1 and TRBJ2-3; D ambiguous. Trimming left V 1 base short and J 0 bases short, with 11 bases between. CDR3 length: 16 amino acids. In germline, CDR1 is MGHRA, CDR2 YSYEKL.